Below, 25 T cell receptor beta chains from the same sample are listed, as sequenced in a study of blood T cell repertoires in COVID-19. The protocol was immunoSEQ multiplex PCR, while the TCRdb copy is restricted to in-frame clones and leaves out a portion. Among nearly 55,000 clones listed, approximately 80% were seen once. The sequencing input was peripheral blood. Every receptor here comes from a human donor with active or convalescent COVID-19. The donor label of this sample is uncertain.

The rearrangement joins TRBV7-2 to TRBJ1-6; 7 nucleotides align to TRBD1. Unmatched junction bases numbered 3, after V lost 5 bases and J lost 14 bases. This CDR3 comprises 11 residues. CDR1 SGHTA and CDR2 FQGNSA come from the germline V gene. CDR3 region: CASSQGQALHF. In DNA form, the CDR3 reads TGTGCCAGCAGCCAAGGACAGGCCCTCCACTTT.

This chain links TRBV5-1 with TRBJ2-1; 11 bases line up with TRBD2. Trimming cost V 0 bases and J 5 bases; bases outside gene matches: 7. CDR1 SGHRS and CDR2 YFSETQ come from the germline V gene. The CDR3 totals 17 residues. The CDR3 DNA sequence: TGCGCCAGCAGCTTGGCCGGTCTAGCGGGAGGTCACAATGAGCAGTTCTTC. Translating gives CASSLAGLAGGHNEQFF.

This chain connects TRBV6-2 or TRBV6-3 to TRBJ2-3; 7 bases align to TRBD1. Germline CDR1 is MNHEY and CDR2 is SVGEGT. Unmatched junction bases numbered 14, after V lost 2 bases and J lost 6 bases. The CDR3 is made up of 17 amino acids. The CDR3 reads CASSYPRTGASGDTQYF. CDR3 nucleotide sequence: TGTGCCAGCAGTTACCCTCGGACAGGAGCCTCGGGTGATACGCAGTATTTT.

The V and J genes are TRBV11-2 and TRBJ2-5; D is ambiguous. CDR3 length: 15 amino acids. Germline V gene lookup returns CDR1 SGHAT and CDR2 FQNNGV. The V end was cut by 5 bases, the J end by 3 bases, with 16 bases between. The CDR3 is CASSPLGSREETQYF. CDR3 DNA: TGTGCCAGCAGCCCCCTAGGTTCAAGAGAAGAGACCCAGTACTTC.

The V and J genes are TRBV4-3 and TRBJ1-1; 7 bases fit TRBD1. Germline assignment: CDR1 LGHNA and CDR2 YSLEER. The CDR3 consists of 14 residues. V lost 3 bases, J lost 5 bases, and 6 bases stayed unmatched. The CDR3 loop reads CASSHPDRYTEAFF. CDR3 coding DNA: TGCGCCAGCAGCCACCCGGACAGGTATACTGAAGCTTTCTTT.

The V gene is TRBV2, the J gene TRBJ2-1, with no clear D. Trimming pared 10 bases from V and 5 bases from J, leaving 18 bases between. The CDR3 spans 14 residues. Germline assignment: CDR1 SNHLY and CDR2 FYNNEI. The CDR3 bases are TGTGCCACCCCAACCAACGGGTGGGACAATGAGCAGTTCTTC. Its translation: CATPTNGWDNEQFF.

The genes are TRBV9 and TRBJ2-7; D remains unclear. V was cut by 3 bases and J by 0 bases, with 7 bases left in between. Germline V lookup: CDR1 SGDLS, CDR2 YYNGEE. This CDR3 comprises 13 residues. The CDR3: CASSAESSYEQYF. Written as DNA, the CDR3 is TGTGCCAGCAGCGCTGAGAGCTCCTACGAGCAGTACTTC.

This clone is categorized as medium-sized. This rearrangement joins TRBV10-3 to TRBJ2-7; TRBD2 matches 9 bases. This CDR3 is 14 amino acids long. The germline CDR1 and CDR2 sequences are ENHRY and SYGVKD. After removal of 5 bases from V and 3 bases from J, the junction contained 5 bases not matched to a gene. CDR3 nucleotides: TGTGCCATCAGTATAGCGGGAGACGTCTACGAGCAGTACTTC. This sequence encodes CAISIAGDVYEQYF.

The chain carries TRBV10-3 and TRBJ2-7; D unclear. V gave up 4 bases and J gave up 5 bases, with 18 bases separating them. This CDR3 contains 15 residues. Germline V lookup: CDR1 ENHRY, CDR2 SYGVKD. The CDR3 loop reads CAISGTEALWHEQYF. The CDR3 DNA reads TGTGCCATCAGTGGCACCGAGGCACTTTGGCACGAGCAGTACTTC.

This chain joins TRBV5-5 and TRBJ2-2; 8 bases line up with TRBD1. With V trimmed by 4 bases and J by 6 bases, 14 bases remained unmatched. This CDR3 has 17 residues. CDR1 and CDR2 from the germline V gene are SGHKS and YYEKEE (reference sequence). CDR3: CASSRAANQGAAGELFF. In DNA form, the CDR3 reads TGTGCCAGCAGCCGAGCGGCTAATCAGGGGGCAGCCGGGGAGCTGTTTTTT.

V gene TRBV5-1 combines with J gene TRBJ1-3; TRBD1 agrees at 7 bases. Germline assignment: CDR1 SGHRS and CDR2 YFSETQ. The V segment lost 2 bases and the J segment 0 bases; nucleotides outside the gene matches: 11. This CDR3 is built from 18 residues. The CDR3 here is CASSFTLTGIDSGNTIYF. DNA for the CDR3: TGCGCCAGCAGCTTCACCCTGACAGGGATCGACTCTGGAAACACCATATATTTT.

The chain employs TRBV24-1 and TRBJ1-5; a possible D gene is TRBD1 (5 bases). CDR3 length equals 16 residues. Germline loops: CDR1 KGHDR, CDR2 SFDVKD. The V end lost 4 bases, the J end lost 4 bases, and 16 bases lay between the germline ends. CDR3 nucleotides: TGTGCCACCAGTGACTCTACTCGGGGGTGGAATCAGCCCCAGCATTTT. This encodes CATSDSTRGWNQPQHF.

The chain links TRBV7-2 to TRBJ2-5; D is uncertain. This CDR3 comprises 16 residues. Trimming left V 5 bases short and J 5 bases short, with 21 bases between. Germline assignment: CDR1 SGHTA and CDR2 FQGNSA. This CDR3 reads CASSIPGSSGRETQYF. The CDR3, as DNA: TGTGCCAGCAGCATCCCCGGGTCCTCCGGTAGGGAGACCCAGTACTTC. Looking up the rest from reference TRBV7-2 and TRBJ2-5 gives the full variable domain: GAGVSQSPSNKVTEKGKDVELRCDPISGHTALYWYRQSLGQGLEFLIYFQGNSAPDKSGLPSDRFSAERTGGSVSTLTIQRTQQEDSAVYLCASSIPGSSGRETQYFGPGTRLLVL.

This chain connects TRBV5-1 to TRBJ2-7; maybe TRBD2 (6 bases). The germline V and J ends were trimmed by 0 bases and 2 bases, with 12 bases remaining between them. Germline CDR1 SGHRS, CDR2 YFSETQ. The CDR3 contains 15 residues. The CDR3 here is CASSLDLAGPYEQYF. In nucleotides, the CDR3 is TGCGCCAGCAGCTTGGACCTCGCGGGACCCTACGAGCAGTACTTC.

The chain couples TRBV19 to TRBJ2-5, with D tentatively TRBD2 (6 bases). Germline-derived CDR1 and CDR2 are LNHDA and SQIVND (reference sequence). V lost 10 bases and J lost 6, with 24 bases in between. The CDR3 spans 15 residues. The CDR3 reads CATTTSGGGRQTQYF. CDR3 bases: TGTGCCACCACCACGTCCGGGGGTGGTCGTCAGACCCAGTACTTC.

This clone has only one observation. This chain joins TRBV28 and TRBJ1-2; TRBD1 might be the D (6 bases). Looked up from germline, CDR1 is MDHEN and CDR2 is SYDVKM. The CDR3 has 14 amino acids. V gave up 2 bases and J gave up 8 bases, with 15 bases separating them. CDR3 region: CASSLGGGALGYTF. The CDR3 coding sequence is TGTGCCAGCAGTTTAGGTGGGGGCGCACTGGGCTACACCTTC.

The chain couples TRBV27 to TRBJ2-7, with TRBD1 identical over 7 bases. Trimming removed 5 bases from V and 4 bases from J; junction bases left unmatched: 11. CDR3 length: 15 residues. Germline V gene lookup returns CDR1 MNHEY and CDR2 SMNVEV (reference sequence). CDR3 DNA sequence: TGTGCCAGCAGTACACTACCGGGACAGCCTTACGAGCAGTACTTC. Residues: CASSTLPGQPYEQYF.

This chain links TRBV9 with TRBJ2-5, with a possible D match to TRBD2 (6 bases). There are 18 residues in the CDR3. Deletions cut 0 bases from V and 5 bases from J, with 23 bases between. Looked up from germline, CDR1 is SGDLS and CDR2 is YYNGEE. The CDR3 here is CASSVGLEAGGIGETQYF. The CDR3 region has the DNA TGTGCCAGCAGCGTAGGGTTGGAAGCGGGCGGGATCGGGGAGACCCAGTACTTC.

V gene TRBV24-1 combines with J gene TRBJ2-1; 8 positions agree with TRBD2. The CDR3 extends over 15 amino acids. V lost 5 bases and J lost 6; bases outside the gene matches: 8. The V gene's germline CDR1 is KGHDR and CDR2 SFDVKD. The CDR3 DNA sequence: TGTGCCACCAGTGTAACCGGGACTAGGTTCAATGAGCAGTTCTTC. Translating it yields CATSVTGTRFNEQFF.

The gene calls are TRBV7-2 and TRBJ2-7; 10 bases match TRBD2. Germline V gene data show CDR1 as SGHTA and CDR2 as FQGNSA. This CDR3 contains 15 residues. J gave up 6 bases and V 1 base, and 6 bases lay outside the gene matches. The CDR3 protein is CASSLEAGGPGEQYF. In nucleotides, the CDR3 is TGTGCCAGCAGCTTAGAAGCGGGAGGGCCGGGCGAGCAGTACTTC.

The CDR3, as DNA: TGCGCCAGCAGCCTAACCGGGACACTCGAGCAGTACTTC. Amino acid sequence: CASSLTGTLEQYF. The chain combines TRBV5-1 with TRBJ2-7; possibly TRBD1 for D (6 bases). V was shortened by 4 bases and J by 6 bases, with 14 bases between the two germline ends. Germline V gene sequence: CDR1 SGHRS, CDR2 YFSETQ. The CDR3 runs to 13 residues.

The V gene is TRBV11-3, the J gene TRBJ1-4; TRBD1 is a possible D gene (5 bases). Germline V gene data show CDR1 as SGHNT and CDR2 as YENEEA. This CDR3 has 15 residues. The V end lost 4 bases, the J end lost 6 bases, and 15 bases lay between the germline ends. This CDR3 is CASSYLGKGDEKLFF. CDR3 nucleotide sequence: TGTGCCAGCAGCTACCTGGGCAAAGGGGATGAAAAACTGTTTTTT.

The genes are TRBV6-5 and TRBJ1-5, with a tentative D call TRBD1 (6 bases). The CDR3 runs 15 residues. Trimming stripped 6 bases from V and 7 bases from J, with 19 bases between. Germline loops: CDR1 MNHEY, CDR2 SVGAGI. The CDR3 bases are TGTGCCAGCAGCGCTACACAGGGAACAAAGCAGCCCCAGCATTTT. Translating it yields CASSATQGTKQPQHF.

The chain uses TRBV14 and TRBJ1-6; 9 nucleotides agree with TRBD1. V lost 4 bases to trimming and J lost 7 bases; unmatched junction nucleotides: 11. The CDR3 spans 17 residues. Germline-derived CDR1 and CDR2 are SGHDN and FVKESK. The chain's CDR3 is CASSPLFDGQGNSPLHF. The CDR3 DNA reads TGTGCCAGCAGCCCCCTTTTTGATGGACAGGGGAATTCACCCCTCCACTTT.

V and J are TRBV5-1 and TRBJ2-2, with 10 nucleotides matching TRBD2. Germline loops: CDR1 SGHRS, CDR2 YFSETQ. V was pared by 5 bases and J by 6 bases, with 7 bases of the junction left unmatched. The length of the CDR3 is 15 residues. CDR3 sequence reads: CASSSSGRAPGELFF. The CDR3 DNA reads as TGCGCCAGCAGTTCCAGCGGGAGGGCCCCCGGGGAGCTGTTTTTT.